These 13 T cell receptor beta chains were all obtained from the same sample, sequenced in a study of tumor-infiltrating lymphocytes in oesophageal squamous cell carcinoma. TCRdb analysed the PCR reads with MiXCR anew, one entry per CDR3 protein. The sample holds 16,000 or so distinct CDR3 sequences, over 45% seen once. Sample: esophageal tumor tissue. The receptors stem from a male donor with esophageal squamous cell carcinoma.

This clonotype was observed a handful of times. The chain joins TRBV7-6 to TRBJ2-4; D is unclear. The DNA end lines up better with TRBJ2-7; the J call may be wrong. The V gene's germline CDR1 is SGHVS and CDR2 FNYEAQ. This CDR3 region has 12 residues. CDR3 DNA: TGTGCCAGCAGCTTAGCCCAATACGAGCAGTACTTC. This gives the protein CASSLAQYEQYF.

This clonotype has only a few counts. This chain links TRBV28 with TRBJ2-1, with D perhaps matching TRBD1 (6 bases). V lost 5 bases and J lost 11, with 7 bases in between. This CDR3 comprises 10 residues. From germline, CDR1 is MDHEN and CDR2 SYDVKM. CDR3 region: CASSRDKQFF. CDR3 nucleotide sequence: TGTGCCAGCAGTAGGGACAAGCAGTTCTTC.

This chain links TRBV6-1 with TRBJ1-1; no reliable D call. V was trimmed by 6 bases and J by 1 base, leaving 9 bases between them. Germline V lookup: CDR1 MNHNS, CDR2 SASEGT. The length of the CDR3 is 13 residues. The CDR3 region is CASRRDGNTEAFF. The CDR3 region has the DNA TGTGCCAGCAGGAGAGATGGGAACACTGAAGCTTTCTTT.

This clonotype was counted ten times or more. Given a much more abundant clone one base away, this may be a read error. The rearrangement uses TRBV27 and TRBJ2-3; D is perhaps TRBD2 (5 bases). Germline V gene lookup returns CDR1 MNHEY and CDR2 SMNVEV (reference sequence). The CDR3 has 13 amino acids. V was trimmed by 7 bases and J by 14 bases, leaving 22 bases between them. This chain's CDR3 is CASKGHNTGELYF. The CDR3 nucleotides read TGTGCCAGCAAAGGGCACAACACCGGGGAGCTGTATTTT.

This clonotype was counted only a few times. The V call is TRBV7-2, the J call TRBJ2-6; perhaps TRBD1 as D (5 bases). Deletions cut 1 base from V and 0 bases from J, with 10 bases between. Germline V CDR1 and CDR2: SGHTA, FQGNSA. The CDR3 is 17 residues long. CDR3 coding DNA: TGTGCCAGCAGCTTAGTAGGCAGGGCCTCTGGGGCCAACGTCCTGACTTTC. Translated: CASSLVGRASGANVLTF. Full variable domain (missing parts from reference TRBV7-2 and TRBJ2-6): GAGVSQSPSNKVTEKGKDVELRCDPISGHTALYWYRQSLGQGLEFLIYFQGNSAPDKSGLPSDRFSAERTGGSVSTLTIQRTQQEDSAVYLCASSLVGRASGANVLTFGAGSRLTVL.

By sample share, this clonotype is large. The J gene is TRBJ2-7, the V gene TRBV7-2; either TRBD1 or TRBD2 may supply D (7 bases each). The V and J ends lost 1 base and 5 bases respectively, with 15 bases between them. The CDR3 has 15 residues. Germline-derived CDR1 and CDR2 are SGHTA and FQGNSA. DNA of the CDR3: TGTGCCAGCAGCTTAGTCTCCAGGGGGGGACACGAGCAGTACTTC. Amino acid sequence: CASSLVSRGGHEQYF.

This clonotype appeared a few times. The chain combines TRBV7-3 with TRBJ2-5, with 9 bases matching TRBD1. Gene TRBJ2-1 matches the end of the DNA better, so the J call may be wrong. Germline V CDR1 and CDR2: SGHTA, FQGTGA. The CDR3 runs 16 residues. The CDR3 spells CASSLNLDRGSDEQFF. The CDR3 DNA reads as TGTGCCAGCAGCTTAAATCTGGACAGGGGCTCCGATGAGCAGTTCTTC.

This clonotype was seen a few times. V is TRBV27 and J is TRBJ2-5, with 13 bases that match TRBD2. The DNA end is a closer match to TRBJ2-1, so the J assignment may be wrong. Germline values: CDR1 MNHEY, CDR2 SMNVEV (reference sequence). The CDR3 runs to 22 residues. The CDR3 DNA is TGTGCCAGCACCCCGGGACAGGGGATACTAGCGGGAGGGCCGCGATCCTACAATGAGCAGTTCTTC. Encoded protein: CASTPGQGILAGGPRSYNEQFF.

The CDR3 region is CASSLPPNTQYF. CDR3 nucleotides: TGTGCCAGCAGTTTACCCCCGAATACGCAGTATTTT. This chain uses TRBV28 with TRBJ2-5, with D hard to call. The DNA end favors TRBJ2-3, so the J call may be wrong. The CDR3 length is 12 residues. CDR1 MDHEN and CDR2 SYDVKM come from the germline V gene.

The genes are TRBV7-6 and TRBJ2-4, with 7 bases fitting TRBD1. Germline CDR1 SGHVS, CDR2 FNYEAQ. The CDR3 spans 13 residues. The V and J ends lost 3 bases and 13 bases, in that order; junction bases with no gene match: 9. The CDR3 loop is CASSFDRDNEQYF. The CDR3 DNA is TGTGCCAGCAGCTTCGACAGGGACAATGAGCAGTACTTC.

This clonotype appeared a few times. The chain is built from TRBV7-3 and TRBJ2-4; D ambiguous. The tail of the sequence fits TRBJ2-1 better, so the J call may be wrong. The CDR3 totals 14 residues. The germline CDR1 and CDR2 sequences are SGHTA and FQGTGA. The CDR3 protein is CASSLTLSYNEQFF. The CDR3 region has the DNA TGTGCCAGCAGCTTAACCCTCTCCTACAATGAGCAGTTCTTC.

This clonotype is large within its sample. The chain uses TRBV7-6 and TRBJ1-1; D perhaps matches TRBD1 (6 bases). Trimming cost V 5 bases and J 0 bases, with 7 bases left between them. Germline CDR1 reads SGHVS; CDR2 reads FNYEAQ. The CDR3 length is 13 residues. The CDR3 here is CASSRQVNTEAFF. The CDR3 DNA follows: TGTGCCAGCAGCCGACAGGTGAACACTGAAGCTTTCTTT. The whole variable domain, remainder taken from reference TRBV7-6 and TRBJ1-1, is GAGVSQSPRYKVTKRGQDVALRCDPISGHVSLYWYRQALGQGPEFLTYFNYEAQQDKSGLPNDRFSAERPEGSISTLTIQRTEQRDSAMYRCASSRQVNTEAFFGQGTRLTVV.

This chain connects TRBV7-8 to TRBJ2-3; D may correspond to TRBD1 or TRBD2 (5 bases each). The CDR3 extends over 13 amino acids. In germline, CDR1 is SGHVS, CDR2 FQNEAQ. V was cut by 3 bases and J by 14 bases, with 18 bases left in between. CDR3 sequence: CASSFTGSGELYF. The CDR3 nucleotides read TGTGCCAGCAGCTTCACAGGCTCCGGGGAGCTGTATTTT. The complete variable domain, with remaining parts taken from reference TRBV7-8 and TRBJ2-3, reads GAGVSQSPRYKVAKRGQDVALRCDPISGHVSLFWYQQALGQGPEFLTYFQNEAQLDKSGLPSDRFFAERPEGSVSTLKIQRTQQEDSAVYLCASSFTGSGELYFGPGTRLTVL.